This T cell receptor beta chain was recorded in a study of CXCR3-negative and CXCR3-positive naive CD8 T cells. Broader study findings: More hydrophobic TRB CDR3s occurred in CXCR3-positive than in CXCR3-negative naive cells.

UMI-labeled 5' RACE yielded the TRB cDNA libraries. One entry per CDR3 protein, without DNA, is what TCRdb gives after re-calling the 5' RACE reads. With around 63,000 distinct CDR3 sequences in the sample, the ten largest clones hold around 5%. Germline V gene lookup returns CDR1 SGHTA and CDR2 FQGTGA. The CDR3 contains 17 residues. For this clonotype: Its antigen remains unknown.

The material sequenced was naive CXCR3+ CD8+ T cells from blood. Noted subset: CD45RO-CCR7+CD27+CD95- naive CD8+ T cells expressing CXCR3 (TNR3+). The chain has TRBV7-3 and TRBJ2-1; TCRdb indicates TRBD1, and absent DNA this call remains unverified. This TCR came from a human donor in good health. Some clones in this sample may be carry-over from other donors' samples. This CDR3 reads CASSLSGGRGSYNEQFF.